These 12 T cell receptor beta chains came from one sample sequenced in a study of T cell responses to AZD1222 COVID-19 vaccine. Sequenced by immunoSEQ multiplex PCR; TCRdb stores in-frame clones only, minus some. Here the sample spans over 110,000 clones, 92% being singletons. This specimen consisted of peripheral blood, obtained on day 0 of AZD1222 vaccination. The source is an adult in good health.

This sequence joins TRBV6-1 and TRBJ1-5; the D is unclear. CDR3 length equals 13 residues. The V end was cut by 1 base, the J end by 5 bases, with 6 bases between. The germline gives CDR1 MNHNS, CDR2 SASEGT. For the CDR3, the DNA is TGTGCCAGCAGTGAAGGGTTTGATCAGCCCCAGCATTTT. This encodes CASSEGFDQPQHF.

The rearrangement joins TRBV4-1 to TRBJ1-6, with a tentative D call TRBD1 (5 bases). Germline V lookup: CDR1 MGHRA, CDR2 YSYEKL. The CDR3 consists of 18 residues. Trimming took off 2 bases at V and 7 bases at J, with 21 bases between the two ends. CDR3 sequence reads: CASSQKGSRGFRNSPLHF. CDR3 coding DNA: TGCGCCAGCAGCCAAAAAGGGAGTAGGGGTTTTCGCAATTCACCCCTCCACTTT.

This clone was detected only once. CDR3 sequence: CASSSPGQWGYTF. As DNA, the CDR3 is TGTGCCAGCAGCTCACCGGGACAGTGGGGCTACACCTTC. V usage is TRBV7-9 and J usage is TRBJ1-2; 7 bases line up with TRBD1. V trimming: 4 bases; J trimming: 8 bases; junction bases outside the gene matches: 7. Germline V gene lookup returns CDR1 SEHNR and CDR2 FQNEAQ (reference sequence). The CDR3 has 13 amino acids. Filled out from reference TRBV7-9 and TRBJ1-2, the complete variable domain reads DTGVSQNPRHKITKRGQNVTFRCDPISEHNRLYWYRQTLGQGPEFLTYFQNEAQLEKSRLLSDRFSAERPKGSFSTLEIQRTEQGDSAMYLCASSSPGQWGYTFGSGTRLTVV.

The chain uses TRBV2 and TRBJ2-1; no clear D. The V end lost 3 bases, the J end lost 0 bases, and 12 bases lay between the germline ends. The CDR3 runs 16 residues. Germline-derived CDR1 and CDR2 are SNHLY and FYNNEI. CDR3: CASSDGDWYSYNEQFF. The CDR3 bases are TGTGCCAGCAGTGACGGAGATTGGTACTCCTACAATGAGCAGTTCTTC.

V and J are TRBV2 and TRBJ2-3; maybe TRBD2 (6 bases). In germline, CDR1 is SNHLY, CDR2 FYNNEI. The ends were cut back, 7 bases at V and 2 bases at J, with 22 bases in the middle. The CDR3 has 17 residues. The DNA of the CDR3 is TGTGCCAGCACCCCCCCGGGACTCCGACCCACCACAGATACGCAGTATTTT. This encodes CASTPPGLRPTTDTQYF. Full variable domain (remainder filled in from reference TRBV2 and TRBJ2-3): EPEVTQTPSHQVTQMGQEVILRCVPISNHLYFYWYRQILGQKVEFLVSFYNNEISEKSEIFDDQFSVERPDGSNFTLKIRSTKLEDSAMYFCASTPPGLRPTTDTQYFGPGTRLTVL.

The rearrangement joins TRBV10-3 to TRBJ1-5; no reliable D call. This CDR3 has 12 amino acids. V lost 6 bases to trimming and J lost 7 bases, with 10 bases between them. Per the germline V gene, CDR1 is ENHRY and CDR2 is SYGVKD. CDR3 sequence: CAISSVGQPQHF. In DNA form, the CDR3 reads TGTGCCATCAGCTCCGTTGGGCAGCCCCAGCATTTT.

This clone has a single count. The chain uses TRBV5-1 and TRBJ1-3, with D possibly TRBD1 on 6 matching bases. Trimming removed 5 bases from V and 4 bases from J, with 16 bases in between. Germline V gene lookup returns CDR1 SGHRS and CDR2 YFSETQ. This CDR3 contains 15 residues. DNA of the CDR3: TGCGCCAGCAGAACCGCAGGGGAGACGGGAAACACCATATATTTT. Its protein is CASRTAGETGNTIYF.

This chain uses TRBV21-1 with TRBJ1-5. TRBV21-1 is assigned pseudogene status. The CDR3 has 20 amino acids. CDR3 in DNA: TGTGCCAGCAGCAAAGCTGGCGGGAAGGCCCACTACTATAGCAATCAGCCCCAGCATTTT. Translated: CASSKAGGKAHYYSNQPQHF.

The chain employs TRBV6-6 and TRBJ2-7, with no clear D. This CDR3 comprises 12 residues. Trimming left V 4 bases short and J 6 bases short, with 10 bases between. Germline-derived CDR1 and CDR2 are MNHNY and SVGAGI (reference sequence). The CDR3 coding sequence is TGTGCCAGCAGTTTTCCTAGTCGCGAGCAGTACTTC. It yields the protein CASSFPSREQYF.

V and J are TRBV2 and TRBJ2-5; no firm D call. This CDR3 spans 14 amino acids. In germline, CDR1 is SNHLY, CDR2 FYNNEI. Trimming cost V 0 bases and J 8 bases, with 13 bases left between them. The CDR3 here is CASSEALLAPTQYF. The CDR3 region has the DNA TGTGCCAGCAGTGAAGCGCTTCTGGCGCCTACCCAGTACTTC.

CDR3 region: CAISKKEGVLAFF. In DNA form, the CDR3 reads TGTGCCATCAGTAAGAAAGAGGGGGTCCTGGCTTTCTTT. The J gene is TRBJ1-1, the V gene TRBV10-3; D may be TRBD1 (6 bases). CDR3 length: 13 amino acids. Germline values: CDR1 ENHRY, CDR2 SYGVKD. V lost 5 bases to trimming and J lost 11 bases, with 18 bases between them.

V and J are TRBV25-1 and TRBJ1-2; D perhaps matches TRBD1 (6 bases). This CDR3 is 13 amino acids long. V was clipped by 3 bases and J by 8 bases, with 13 bases between them. Looked up from germline, CDR1 is MGHDK and CDR2 is SYGVNS. The CDR3 spells CASSDYEGVGYTF. CDR3 coding DNA: TGTGCCAGCAGTGACTATGAGGGGGTAGGCTACACCTTC.